This section outlines one T cell receptor beta chain sequence together with its context. The data originate from a study of Tregs in tolerant kidney transplant recipients. Unstimulated Tregs (CD4+CD25+CD127-) and CD4+CD25- non-Tregs were sorted from PBMCs. CDR3 length equals 15 residues. Germline V lookup: CDR1 MNHNY, CDR2 SVGAGI (reference sequence). V lost 4 bases and J 4 bases, leaving 15 bases between the germline ends. Profiled with immunoSEQ multiplex PCR; TCRdb holds only in-frame clones, not every one. The data contain tens of thousands of clones, approximately 90% of them singletons. This TCR was recovered from a human donor in good health. The V gene is TRBV6-6, the J gene TRBJ2-3, with D possibly TRBD2 on 6 matching bases. Sample: CD8+ T cells from blood. CDR3 amino acids: CASSLGGAGADTQYF. In DNA form, the CDR3 reads TGTGCCAGCAGTTTAGGAGGGGCAGGTGCAGATACGCAGTATTTT.